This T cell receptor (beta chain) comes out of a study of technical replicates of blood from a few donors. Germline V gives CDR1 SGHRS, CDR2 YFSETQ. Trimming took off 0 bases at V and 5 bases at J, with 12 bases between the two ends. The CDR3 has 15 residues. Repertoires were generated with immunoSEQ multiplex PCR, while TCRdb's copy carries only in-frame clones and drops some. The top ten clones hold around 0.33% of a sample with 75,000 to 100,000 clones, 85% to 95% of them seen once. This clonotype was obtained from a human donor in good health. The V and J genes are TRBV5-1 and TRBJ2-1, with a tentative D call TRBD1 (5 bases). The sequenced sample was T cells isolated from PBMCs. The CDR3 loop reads CASSLEFLGDNEQFF. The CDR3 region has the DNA TGCGCCAGCAGCTTGGAGTTCCTAGGGGACAATGAGCAGTTCTTC. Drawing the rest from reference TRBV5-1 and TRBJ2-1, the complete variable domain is KAGVTQTPRYLIKTRGQQVTLSCSPISGHRSVSWYQQTPGQGLQFLFEYFSETQRNKGNFPGRFSGRQFSNSRSEMNVSTLELGDSALYLCASSLEFLGDNEQFFGPGTRLTVL.